This T cell receptor (beta chain) comes out of a study of blood T cell repertoires in COVID-19. About the study: Spain, Italy and the United States supplied samples that represented acute and convalescent COVID-19. Sample material is recorded as cDNA or gDNA derived from T cells, B-cell-depleted T cells, or PBMCs.

Per the original methods: The authors estimated nucleated cell counts from reference gene primer amplification. Assay used: immunoSEQ multiplex PCR; TCRdb lists only in-frame clones, some missing. The DNA gave D and trimming, while V, J and clone size come from that table. The sample has about 280,000 clones, approximately 85% seen once. In germline, CDR1 is SGHTA, CDR2 FQGNSA. J was trimmed by 7 bases and V by 2 bases; bases with no gene match: 7. This CDR3 region has 15 residues. The J gene is TRBJ2-1, the V gene TRBV7-2; 8 bases align to TRBD2. This receptor was taken from a human donor in a cohort sampled during active COVID-19. Sequences were obtained from peripheral blood. CDR3 region: CASSLRLVAGNEQFF. As DNA, the CDR3 is TGTGCCAGCAGCTTAAGATTGGTAGCGGGAAATGAGCAGTTCTTC.